This TCR beta chain originates from a study of blood T cell repertoires in COVID-19. Study-wide context: Acute and convalescent COVID-19 specimens originated in the United States, Italy and Spain. Sample material is recorded as cDNA or gDNA derived from T cells, B-cell-depleted T cells, or PBMCs.

The CDR3 has 15 amino acids. The germline gives CDR1 LGHDT, CDR2 YNNKEL (reference sequence). The V segment lost 4 bases and the J segment 6 bases; nucleotides outside the gene matches: 9. Sequenced by immunoSEQ multiplex PCR; TCRdb stores in-frame clones only, minus some. Among about 410,000 clones listed, approximately 89% were seen once. The Seattle site enrolled patients during active infection and followed them longitudinally. Sequenced: peripheral blood. This TCR was recovered from a woman in her thirties or forties with COVID-19, enrolled during active disease. This sequence joins TRBV3-1 (or the pseudogene TRBV3-2) and TRBJ2-7, with 10 bases matching TRBD2. CDR3 in DNA: TGTGCCAGCAGCCCCCGGGACAGCGGGGGGGGCGAGCAGTACTTC. Translating it yields CASSPRDSGGGEQYF.